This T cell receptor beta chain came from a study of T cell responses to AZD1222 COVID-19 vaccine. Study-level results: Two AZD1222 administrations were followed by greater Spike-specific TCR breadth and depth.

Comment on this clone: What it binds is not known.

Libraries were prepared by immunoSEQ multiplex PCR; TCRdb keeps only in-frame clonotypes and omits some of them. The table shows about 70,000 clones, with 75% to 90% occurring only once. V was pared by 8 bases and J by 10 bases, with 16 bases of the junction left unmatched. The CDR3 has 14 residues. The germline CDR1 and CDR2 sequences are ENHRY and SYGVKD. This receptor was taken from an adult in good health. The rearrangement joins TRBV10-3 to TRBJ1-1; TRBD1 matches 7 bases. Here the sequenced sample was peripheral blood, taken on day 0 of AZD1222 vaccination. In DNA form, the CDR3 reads TGTGCCATCGCCGTTTCGACAGGGCCATCCCGAGCTTTCTTT. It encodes CAIAVSTGPSRAFF.